The 25 T cell receptor beta chains below all came from one sample that was sequenced in a study of blood T cells in healthy people across ages. The use of a sample-barcoded 5' primer and a J-beta primer mix characterized a second PCR of about 7 to 12 cycles. MiXCR was run by TCRdb on the 5' RACE reads, yielding one entry per CDR3 protein. The table shows under 2,000,000 distinct CDR3 sequences, with less than 50% occurring only once. Sequencing used blood. The receptors shown here come from a middle-aged woman in good health.

V is TRBV2 and J is TRBJ2-1, with 7 bases fitting TRBD1. This CDR3 is 14 amino acids long. Trimming at V came to 4 bases and at J to 2 bases, leaving 2 bases not matched to a gene. Per germline, CDR1 SNHLY and CDR2 FYNNEI. The CDR3 here is CASSGDRAYNEQFF. The CDR3 DNA reads TGTGCCAGCAGTGGGGACAGAGCCTACAATGAGCAGTTCTTC.

This chain connects TRBV2 to TRBJ1-2, with TRBD1 identical over 12 bases. Germline loops: CDR1 SNHLY, CDR2 FYNNEI. The CDR3 runs to 16 residues. The V segment lost 2 bases and the J segment 8 bases; nucleotides outside the gene matches: 9. As DNA, the CDR3 is TGTGCCAGCAGTGAACAAAGGGGACAGGGGGCTAGAGGCTACACCTTC. Translation gives CASSEQRGQGARGYTF.

The J gene is TRBJ1-1, the V gene TRBV15, with D possibly matching TRBD1 (5 bases). In germline, CDR1 is LNHNV, CDR2 YYDKDF (reference sequence). V shed 1 base and J shed 11 bases, with 11 bases lying between them. This CDR3 region has 12 residues. This CDR3 is CATSRVGGSAFF. CDR3 sequence (DNA): TGTGCCACCAGCAGAGTCGGGGGTTCGGCTTTCTTT. Filled out from reference TRBV15 and TRBJ1-1, the complete variable domain reads DAMVIQNPRYQVTQFGKPVTLSCSQTLNHNVMYWYQQKSSQAPKLLFHYYDKDFNNEADTPDNFQSRRPNTSFCFLDIRSPGLGDTAMYLCATSRVGGSAFFGQGTRLTVV.

The chain couples TRBV18 to TRBJ2-4, with unresolved D. Gene TRBJ2-7 matches the end of the DNA better, so the J call may be wrong. This CDR3 comprises 14 residues. From germline, CDR1 is KGHSH and CDR2 LQKENI. As DNA, the CDR3 is TGTGCCAGCTCACCTTCGCGGCCCCCCTACGAGCAGTACTTC. This encodes CASSPSRPPYEQYF.

The V call is TRBV6-6, the J call TRBJ1-4; D ambiguous. The germline V gene encodes CDR1 MNHNY and CDR2 SVGAGI (reference sequence). Trimming left V 4 bases short and J 7 bases short, with 7 bases between. The CDR3 is made up of 12 amino acids. CDR3 coding DNA: TGTGCCAGCAGTTCGTTGAGTGAAAAACTGTTTTTT. Translated: CASSSLSEKLFF.

The V call is TRBV28, the J call TRBJ2-5; a weak D match, TRBD1 (8 bases). Per germline, CDR1 MDHEN and CDR2 SYDVKM. There are 16 residues in the CDR3. V dropped 5 bases and J dropped 1 base, with 17 bases sitting between them. The CDR3 loop is CASSKDREGAQETQYF. Written as DNA, the CDR3 is TGTGCCAGCAGTAAGGACAGGGAGGGGGCCCAAGAGACCCAGTACTTC.

This clonotype was counted a few times. The chain joins TRBV24-1 to TRBJ2-1; unclear D gene. Trimming pared 2 bases from V and 3 bases from J, leaving 4 bases between. This CDR3 is 13 amino acids long. Germline values: CDR1 KGHDR, CDR2 SFDVKD. The CDR3 region has the DNA TGTGCCACCAGTGATTGGGTCTACAATGAGCAGTTCTTC. Its protein product is CATSDWVYNEQFF.

This clonotype turned up a few times. This rearrangement joins TRBV6-1 to TRBJ1-5; a possible D gene is TRBD1 (6 bases). Trimming took 4 bases from V and 2 from J, leaving 18 bases between them. Germline-derived CDR1 and CDR2 are MNHNS and SASEGT. The CDR3 consists of 17 residues. CDR3 nucleotides: TGTGCCAGCAGTGCCGACAGGACCGGGCGGGGCAATCAGCCCCAGCATTTT. Residues: CASSADRTGRGNQPQHF.

V gene TRBV20-1 combines with J gene TRBJ2-7; TRBD2 matches 10 bases. The germline CDR1 and CDR2 sequences are DFQATT and SNEGSKA (reference sequence). The CDR3 contains 15 residues. J gave up 3 bases and V 0 bases, and 5 bases lay outside the gene matches. The CDR3, as DNA: TGCAGTGCTAGAGATAGGCTAGCGGGGGACTACGAGCAGTACTTC. Residues: CSARDRLAGDYEQYF.

The chain has TRBV27 and TRBJ2-7; tentative D call: TRBD1 (6 bases). This CDR3 is 13 amino acids long. V was clipped by 6 bases and J by 7 bases, with 16 bases between them. Germline lookup yields CDR1 MNHEY and CDR2 SMNVEV (reference sequence). The CDR3 region is CASRGAPSSEQYF. The CDR3 bases are TGTGCCAGCAGGGGGGCGCCTTCTTCTGAGCAGTACTTC.

The V call is TRBV20-1, the J call TRBJ2-7; TRBD1 aligns across 9 bases. The CDR3 has 14 residues. V lost 6 bases to trimming and J lost 5 bases; unmatched junction nucleotides: 11. Per the germline V gene, CDR1 is DFQATT and CDR2 is SNEGSKA (reference sequence). CDR3 coding DNA: TGCAGTGCAAGACACGACAGGGGGAGGCACGAGCAGTACTTC. Translated: CSARHDRGRHEQYF.

The chain combines TRBV14 with TRBJ2-1, with TRBD1 identical over 10 bases. Germline V gene lookup returns CDR1 SGHDN and CDR2 FVKESK. The CDR3 runs to 17 residues. The V gene end was trimmed by 2 bases and the J gene end by 7 bases; junction bases not matched to a gene: 11. The CDR3 DNA reads as TGTGCCAGCAGCCAACCCACCGGGACAGGGGCTGGGAATGAGCAGTTCTTC. Translated: CASSQPTGTGAGNEQFF. Looking up the rest from reference TRBV14 and TRBJ2-1 gives the full variable domain: EAGVTQFPSHSVIEKGQTVTLRCDPISGHDNLYWYRRVMGKEIKFLLHFVKESKQDESGMPNNRFLAERTGGTYSTLKVQPAELEDSGVYFCASSQPTGTGAGNEQFFGPGTRLTVL.

The chain links TRBV4-3 to TRBJ1-5, with 9 bases that match TRBD1. The CDR3 contains 16 residues. Germline lookup yields CDR1 LGHNA and CDR2 YSLEER. V was clipped by 3 bases and J by 5 bases; unmatched bases: 8. CDR3 loop: CASSQGAGQGHQPQHF. CDR3 bases: TGCGCCAGCAGCCAGGGGGCGGGACAGGGACATCAGCCCCAGCATTTT.

This clonotype was found a few times. The rearrangement links TRBV20-1 to TRBJ2-1; tentatively, D is TRBD1 (5 bases). Trimming took 4 bases from V and 0 from J, leaving 10 bases between them. The CDR3 is made up of 14 amino acids. Germline CDR1 reads DFQATT; CDR2 reads SNEGSKA (reference sequence). The CDR3 nucleotides read TGCAGTGCTATACGCAGGGACTCCTACAATGAGCAGTTCTTC. This sequence encodes CSAIRRDSYNEQFF.

The rearrangement uses TRBV9 and TRBJ1-6; no definite D call. Germline V gives CDR1 SGDLS, CDR2 YYNGEE. The CDR3 has 15 amino acids. Between the trimmed V and J ends, which lost 0 bases and 7 bases, there was a span of 11 bases. This CDR3 reads CASSVVSNSNSPLHF. CDR3 DNA sequence: TGTGCCAGCAGCGTAGTAAGTAACAGCAATTCACCCCTCCACTTT.

The J gene is TRBJ1-4, the V gene TRBV13, with D unclear. The V gene's germline CDR1 is PRHDT and CDR2 FYEKMQ (reference sequence). Trimming shortened V by 1 base and J by 5 bases, and 8 bases separated the two germline ends. The CDR3 runs 14 residues. The CDR3 DNA reads TGTGCCAGCAGCTTAGAGGGTCAGAATGAAAAACTGTTTTTT. Its protein product is CASSLEGQNEKLFF.

The chain carries TRBV12-3 or TRBV12-4 and TRBJ2-5; D might be TRBD1 (8 bases). CDR3 length: 16 amino acids. Trimming removed 6 bases from V and 4 bases from J, with 21 bases in between. The CDR3 sequence: CASSPFGQGGRETQYF. The CDR3 DNA reads as TGTGCCAGCAGCCCCTTTGGACAGGGCGGGAGAGAGACCCAGTACTTC.

The chain uses TRBV7-2 and TRBJ1-5; D ambiguous. The CDR3 contains 15 residues. The germline V and J ends were trimmed by 1 base and 3 bases, with 10 bases remaining between them. Per the germline V gene, CDR1 is SGHTA and CDR2 is FQGNSA. The CDR3: CASSLESVLNQPQHF. Written as DNA, the CDR3 is TGTGCCAGCAGCTTAGAGTCAGTCCTCAATCAGCCCCAGCATTTT.

This chain connects TRBV6-2 or TRBV6-3 to TRBJ2-1; TRBD1 aligns across 9 bases. The J call is in doubt because the DNA end fits TRBJ2-7 better. CDR1 and CDR2 from the germline V gene are MNHEY and SVGEGT. CDR3 length: 15 amino acids. The CDR3: CASSQTGTGYNEQYF. Here the CDR3 DNA reads TGTGCCAGCAGTCAGACCGGGACAGGGTACAATGAGCAGTACTTC.

V gene TRBV4-2 combines with J gene TRBJ1-2; TRBD1 is a possible D gene (6 bases). The V gene's germline CDR1 is LGHNA and CDR2 YNFKEQ. Trimming pared 0 bases from V and 2 bases from J, leaving 13 bases between. The CDR3 contains 16 residues. The CDR3 nucleotides are TGTGCCAGCAGCCAAGATGGGGGGCAGGACAACTATGGCTACACCTTC. It codes for CASSQDGGQDNYGYTF.

This chain connects TRBV13 to TRBJ2-5, with TRBD2 matching over 14 bases. The V segment lost 4 bases and the J segment 3 bases; nucleotides outside the gene matches: 7. The CDR3 covers 17 residues. The germline gives CDR1 PRHDT, CDR2 FYEKMQ (reference sequence). Here the CDR3 reads CASSSPGLAGGKETQYF. Written as DNA, the CDR3 is TGTGCCAGCAGCTCTCCAGGACTAGCGGGGGGCAAAGAGACCCAGTACTTC.

This clonotype was seen just once. The V and J genes are TRBV13 and TRBJ2-7, with TRBD2 as a possible D gene (6 bases). CDR3 length equals 14 residues. Between the trimmed V and J ends, which lost 5 bases and 0 bases, there was a span of 11 bases. Germline V gene lookup returns CDR1 PRHDT and CDR2 FYEKMQ (reference sequence). CDR3: CASSIADISYEQYF. CDR3 bases: TGTGCCAGCAGCATAGCGGACATCTCCTACGAGCAGTACTTC.

This clonotype was detected only a few times. The chain links TRBV28 to TRBJ1-5, with 9 bases aligning to TRBD1. V lost 6 bases, J lost 6 bases, and 3 bases stayed unmatched. The CDR3 is 13 amino acids. Per germline, CDR1 MDHEN and CDR2 SYDVKM. CDR3 nucleotides: TGTGCCAGCAGACGGGACAGGGTTCAGCCCCAGCATTTT. It translates to CASRRDRVQPQHF.

This clonotype was seen a handful of times. The J gene is TRBJ1-4, the V gene TRBV25-1, with 7 nucleotides matching TRBD1. Germline V gives CDR1 MGHDK, CDR2 SYGVNS. CDR3 length: 15 residues. Germline trimming cut 1 base from V and 5 bases from J; bases unmatched to any gene: 4. This chain's CDR3 is CASSESRTGNEKLFF. The DNA of the CDR3 is TGTGCCAGCAGTGAATCCCGGACAGGAAATGAAAAACTGTTTTTT. The full variable domain, in which reference TRBV25-1 and TRBJ1-4 provide the parts outside the CDR3, is EADIYQTPRYLVIGTGKKITLECSQTMGHDKMYWYQQDPGMELHLIHYSYGVNSTEKGDLSSESTVSRIRTEHFPLTLESARPSHTSQYLCASSESRTGNEKLFFGSGTQLSVL.

The chain carries TRBV7-2 and TRBJ2-7; D is perhaps TRBD2 (6 bases). The CDR3 runs 15 residues. Germline CDR1 reads SGHTA; CDR2 reads FQGNSA. V gave up 1 base and J gave up 3 bases, with 13 bases separating them. The CDR3 DNA reads TGTGCCAGCAGCTTAGACGGAGGGAGTGTCTACGAGCAGTACTTC. Its protein is CASSLDGGSVYEQYF.